Reported below is one TCR beta chain. This sample was taken from a study of blood T cell repertoires in COVID-19. The germline V gene has CDR1 MDHEN and CDR2 SYDVKM. This CDR3 region has 14 residues. Trimming took off 3 bases at V and 0 bases at J, with 6 bases between the two ends. Per the original methods: From reference gene primer amplification, estimates of nucleated cell counts were derived. Measured with immunoSEQ multiplex PCR; TCRdb has only the in-frame clones, and not every one. That table supplies the V and J calls and clone size; D and trimming were determined from the DNA. This table holds approximately 300,000 clones, over 80% found once.

Source material: peripheral blood. This chain uses TRBV28 with TRBJ2-4, with D uncertain. The sequence was collected from a woman aged 40 to 49 with acute or convalescent COVID-19. The CDR3 DNA reads as TGTGCCAGCAGTTTCTCGGGAGCCAAAAACATTCAGTACTTC. This translates into CASSFSGAKNIQYF. The complete variable domain, with remaining parts taken from reference TRBV28 and TRBJ2-4, reads DVKVTQSSRYLVKRTGEKVFLECVQDMDHENMFWYRQDPGLGLRLIYFSYDVKMKEKGDIPEGYSVSREKKERFSLILESASTNQTSMYLCASSFSGAKNIQYFGAGTRLSVL.